This paragraph covers one T cell receptor beta chain sequence. Using immunoSEQ multiplex PCR, the repertoire was profiled, and TCRdb retains in-frame clones only, with some absent. The repertoire holds under 300,000 clones, with roughly 84% as singletons. The CDR3 sequence is 13 residues long. The ends lost 7 bases at V and 5 bases at J; junction bases unmatched: 6. Per the germline V gene, CDR1 is MDHEN and CDR2 is SYDVKM. The data were obtained in a study of blood T cell repertoires in COVID-19. The receptor comes from a woman aged 40 to 55 who had recovered from COVID-19. The chain recombines TRBV28 with TRBJ1-1, with 8 bases that match TRBD1. The sequencing input was peripheral blood. The CDR3 DNA reads as TGTGCCAGCACCCTGACAGGGGTGACTGAAGCTTTCTTT. The encoded protein is CASTLTGVTEAFF. Filled out from reference TRBV28 and TRBJ1-1, the complete variable domain reads DVKVTQSSRYLVKRTGEKVFLECVQDMDHENMFWYRQDPGLGLRLIYFSYDVKMKEKGDIPEGYSVSREKKERFSLILESASTNQTSMYLCASTLTGVTEAFFGQGTRLTVV.